The source of this T cell receptor beta chain is a study of T cell responses to AZD1222 COVID-19 vaccine. TCRdb keeps only in-frame clones here, not all; method: immunoSEQ multiplex PCR. The table lists tens of thousands of clones, 70% to 90% of them singletons, with 9% to 14% in the top ten. Germline V gene lookup returns CDR1 SNHLY and CDR2 FYNNEI. This CDR3 has 13 residues. The V and J ends lost 10 bases and 6 bases respectively, with 18 bases between them. The TCR sequence derives from an adult who received the AZD1222 COVID-19 vaccine. The sequences come from peripheral blood, collected 28 days after the second AZD1222 dose. The chain has TRBV2 and TRBJ1-1; D is ambiguous. CDR3 DNA sequence: TGTGCCACCCACCGGGAGCCTGACCCTGAAGCTTTCTTT. This encodes CATHREPDPEAFF. Variable domain in full (rest from reference TRBV2 and TRBJ1-1): EPEVTQTPSHQVTQMGQEVILRCVPISNHLYFYWYRQILGQKVEFLVSFYNNEISEKSEIFDDQFSVERPDGSNFTLKIRSTKLEDSAMYFCATHREPDPEAFFGQGTRLTVV.